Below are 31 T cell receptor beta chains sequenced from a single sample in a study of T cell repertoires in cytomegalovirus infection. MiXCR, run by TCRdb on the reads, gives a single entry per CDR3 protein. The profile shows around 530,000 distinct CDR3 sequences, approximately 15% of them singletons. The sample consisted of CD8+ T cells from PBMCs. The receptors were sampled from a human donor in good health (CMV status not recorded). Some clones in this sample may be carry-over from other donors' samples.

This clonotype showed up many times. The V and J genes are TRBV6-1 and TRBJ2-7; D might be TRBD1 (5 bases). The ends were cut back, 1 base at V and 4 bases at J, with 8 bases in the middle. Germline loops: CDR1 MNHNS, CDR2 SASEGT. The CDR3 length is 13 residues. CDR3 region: CASSEDTGYEQYF. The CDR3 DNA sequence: TGTGCCAGCAGTGAAGATACAGGTTACGAGCAGTACTTC.

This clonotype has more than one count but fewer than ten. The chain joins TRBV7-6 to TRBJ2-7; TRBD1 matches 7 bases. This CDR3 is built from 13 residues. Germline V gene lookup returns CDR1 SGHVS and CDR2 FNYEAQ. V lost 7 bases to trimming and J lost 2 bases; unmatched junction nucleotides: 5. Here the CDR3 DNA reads TGTGCCAGCACCCTCGACAGGGCCTACGAGCAGTACTTC. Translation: CASTLDRAYEQYF.

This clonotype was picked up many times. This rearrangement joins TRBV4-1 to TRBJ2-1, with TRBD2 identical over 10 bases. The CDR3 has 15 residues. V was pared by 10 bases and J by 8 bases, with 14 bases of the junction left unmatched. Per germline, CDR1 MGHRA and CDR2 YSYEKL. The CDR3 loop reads CATGPIERGGDEQFF. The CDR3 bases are TGCGCCACTGGCCCGATCGAGCGGGGGGGGGATGAGCAGTTCTTC.

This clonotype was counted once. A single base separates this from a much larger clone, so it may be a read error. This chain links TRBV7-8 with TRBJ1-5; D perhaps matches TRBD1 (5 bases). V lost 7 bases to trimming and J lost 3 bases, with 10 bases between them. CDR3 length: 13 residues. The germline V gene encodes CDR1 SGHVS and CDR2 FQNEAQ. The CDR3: CASMLTVNQPQHF. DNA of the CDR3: TGTGCCAGCATGCTGACAGTCAATCAGCCCCAGCATTTT.

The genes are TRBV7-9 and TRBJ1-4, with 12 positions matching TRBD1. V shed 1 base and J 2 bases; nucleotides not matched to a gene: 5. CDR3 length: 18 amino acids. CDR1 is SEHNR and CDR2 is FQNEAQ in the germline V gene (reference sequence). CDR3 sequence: CASSLGPGTGGTNEKLFF. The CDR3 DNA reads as TGTGCCAGCAGCTTAGGTCCCGGGACAGGGGGCACTAATGAAAAACTGTTTTTT.

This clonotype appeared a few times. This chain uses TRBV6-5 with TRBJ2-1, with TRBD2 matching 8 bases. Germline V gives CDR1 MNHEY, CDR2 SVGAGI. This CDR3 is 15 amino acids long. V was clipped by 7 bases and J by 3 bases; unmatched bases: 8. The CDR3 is CASTSGGRDYNEQFF. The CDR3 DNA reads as TGTGCCAGCACCTCGGGGGGGAGGGACTACAATGAGCAGTTCTTC.

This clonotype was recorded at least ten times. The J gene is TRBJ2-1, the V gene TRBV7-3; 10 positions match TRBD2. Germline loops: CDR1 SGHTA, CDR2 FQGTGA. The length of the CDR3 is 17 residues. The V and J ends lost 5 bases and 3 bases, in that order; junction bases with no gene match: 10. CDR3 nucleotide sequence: TGTGCCAGCAGCCCAGGAGCGGGGGGGTTTATCTACAATGAGCAGTTCTTC. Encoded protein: CASSPGAGGFIYNEQFF.

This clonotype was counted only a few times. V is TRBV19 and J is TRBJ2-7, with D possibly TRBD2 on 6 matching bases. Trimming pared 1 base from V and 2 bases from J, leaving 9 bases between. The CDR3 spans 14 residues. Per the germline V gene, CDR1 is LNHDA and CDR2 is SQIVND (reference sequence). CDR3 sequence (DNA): TGTGCCAGTAGTATAGCGGGAGCGGCCTACGAGCAGTACTTC. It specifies CASSIAGAAYEQYF.

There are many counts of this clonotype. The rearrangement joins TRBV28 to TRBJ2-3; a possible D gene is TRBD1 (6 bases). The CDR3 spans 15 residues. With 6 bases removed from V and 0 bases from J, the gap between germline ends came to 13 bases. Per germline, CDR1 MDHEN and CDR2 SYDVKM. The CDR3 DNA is TGTGCCAGCAGCCGGACAGCAACTAGCACAGATACGCAGTATTTT. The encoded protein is CASSRTATSTDTQYF. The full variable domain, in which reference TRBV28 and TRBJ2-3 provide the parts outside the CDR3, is DVKVTQSSRYLVKRTGEKVFLECVQDMDHENMFWYRQDPGLGLRLIYFSYDVKMKEKGDIPEGYSVSREKKERFSLILESASTNQTSMYLCASSRTATSTDTQYFGPGTRLTVL.

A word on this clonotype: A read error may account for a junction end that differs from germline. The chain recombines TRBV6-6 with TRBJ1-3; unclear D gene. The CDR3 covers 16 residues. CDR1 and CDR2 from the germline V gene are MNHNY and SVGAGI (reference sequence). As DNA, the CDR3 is TGTGCCAGCAGCCACCCCTTGGCGGTCTCTGGAAACACCTTATATTTT. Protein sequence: CASSHPLAVSGNTLYF.

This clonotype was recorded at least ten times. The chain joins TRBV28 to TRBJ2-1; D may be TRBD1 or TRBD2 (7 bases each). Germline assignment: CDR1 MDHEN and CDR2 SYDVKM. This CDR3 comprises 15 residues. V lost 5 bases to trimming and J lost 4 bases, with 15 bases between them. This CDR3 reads CASSDREGNYNEQFF. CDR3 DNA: TGTGCCAGCAGTGACAGGGAGGGGAATTACAATGAGCAGTTCTTC.

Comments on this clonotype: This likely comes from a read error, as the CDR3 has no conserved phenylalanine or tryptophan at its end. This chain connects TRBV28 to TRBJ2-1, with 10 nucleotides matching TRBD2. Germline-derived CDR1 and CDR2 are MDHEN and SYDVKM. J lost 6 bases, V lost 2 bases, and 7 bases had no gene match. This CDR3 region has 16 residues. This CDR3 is CASSLRRLAGVNEQFL. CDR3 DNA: TGTGCCAGCAGTTTACGTCGGCTAGCGGGAGTCAATGAGCAGTTCTTA.

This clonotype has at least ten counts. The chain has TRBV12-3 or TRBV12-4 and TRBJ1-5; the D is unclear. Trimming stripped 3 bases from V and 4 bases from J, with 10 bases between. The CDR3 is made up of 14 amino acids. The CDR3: CASSLAGNNQPQHF. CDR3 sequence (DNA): TGTGCCAGCAGTTTGGCGGGGAATAATCAGCCCCAGCATTTT.

Written as DNA, the CDR3 is TGTGCCAGCAGCGCCACTAATGCGGGAATCGGGTATTTT. This gives the protein CASSATNAGIGYF. The chain carries TRBV9 and TRBJ2-3, with D possibly matching TRBD2 (6 bases). CDR3 size: 13 residues. Germline CDR1 reads SGDLS; CDR2 reads YYNGEE. The V and J ends lost 3 bases and 14 bases respectively, with 19 bases between them.

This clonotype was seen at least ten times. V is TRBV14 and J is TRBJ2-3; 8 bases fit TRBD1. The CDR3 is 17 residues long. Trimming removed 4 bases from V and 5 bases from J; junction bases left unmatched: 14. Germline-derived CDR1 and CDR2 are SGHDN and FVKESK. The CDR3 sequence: CASSLRGQGHPRDTQYF. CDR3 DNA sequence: TGTGCCAGCAGCCTCCGCGGACAGGGCCACCCTAGAGATACGCAGTATTTT.

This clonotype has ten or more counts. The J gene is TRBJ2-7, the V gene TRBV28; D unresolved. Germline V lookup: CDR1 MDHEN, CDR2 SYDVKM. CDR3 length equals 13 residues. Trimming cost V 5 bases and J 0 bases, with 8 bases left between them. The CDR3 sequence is CASSGTVSYEQYF. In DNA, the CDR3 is TGTGCCAGCAGTGGTACTGTCTCCTACGAGCAGTACTTC.

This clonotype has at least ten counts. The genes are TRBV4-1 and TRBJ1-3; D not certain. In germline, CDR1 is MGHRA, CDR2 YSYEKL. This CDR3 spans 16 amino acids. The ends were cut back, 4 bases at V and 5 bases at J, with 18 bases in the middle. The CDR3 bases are TGCGCCAGCAGCCTGACCGTGAGGGATCGTCGAAACACCATATATTTT. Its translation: CASSLTVRDRRNTIYF.

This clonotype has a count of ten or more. In DNA form, the CDR3 reads TGTGCCAGCAGCCACAACCCGGCATACGAGCAGTACTTC. Its translation: CASSHNPAYEQYF. The chain recombines TRBV5-5 with TRBJ2-7; D gene uncertain. Germline values: CDR1 SGHKS, CDR2 YYEKEE (reference sequence). V was shortened by 4 bases and J by 4 bases, with 12 bases between the two germline ends. The CDR3 contains 13 residues.

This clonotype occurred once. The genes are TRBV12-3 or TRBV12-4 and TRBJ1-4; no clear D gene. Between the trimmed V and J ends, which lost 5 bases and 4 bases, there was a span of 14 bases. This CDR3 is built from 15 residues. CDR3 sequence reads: CASSPNHPFNEKLFF. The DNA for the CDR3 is TGTGCCAGCAGTCCTAACCATCCCTTTAATGAAAAACTGTTTTTT.

CDR3 nucleotide sequence: TGCAGTGCACGGGGGACAGGGGCCGAGCAGTACTTC. Protein sequence: CSARGTGAEQYF. This chain links TRBV20-1 with TRBJ2-7; 10 bases are shared with TRBD1. This CDR3 spans 12 amino acids. Germline CDR1 DFQATT, CDR2 SNEGSKA (reference sequence). V trimming: 6 bases; J trimming: 6 bases; junction bases outside the gene matches: 5.

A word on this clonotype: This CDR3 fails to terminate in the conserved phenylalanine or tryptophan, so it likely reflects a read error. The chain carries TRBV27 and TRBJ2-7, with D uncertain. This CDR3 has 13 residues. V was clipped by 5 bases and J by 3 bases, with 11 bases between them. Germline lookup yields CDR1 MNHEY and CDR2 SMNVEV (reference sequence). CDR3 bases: TGTGCCAGCAGTCGTGAGTGGGGCTACGAGCAGTACTTA. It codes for CASSREWGYEQYL.

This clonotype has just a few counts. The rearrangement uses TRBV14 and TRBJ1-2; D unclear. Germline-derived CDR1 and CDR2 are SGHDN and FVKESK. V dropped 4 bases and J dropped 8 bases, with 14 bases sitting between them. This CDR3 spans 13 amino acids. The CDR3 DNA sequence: TGTGCCAGCAGCCTCGGACGGCGGGAGGGCTACACCTTC. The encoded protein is CASSLGRREGYTF. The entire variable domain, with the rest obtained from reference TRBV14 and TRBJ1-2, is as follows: EAGVTQFPSHSVIEKGQTVTLRCDPISGHDNLYWYRRVMGKEIKFLLHFVKESKQDESGMPNNRFLAERTGGTYSTLKVQPAELEDSGVYFCASSLGRREGYTFGSGTRLTVV.

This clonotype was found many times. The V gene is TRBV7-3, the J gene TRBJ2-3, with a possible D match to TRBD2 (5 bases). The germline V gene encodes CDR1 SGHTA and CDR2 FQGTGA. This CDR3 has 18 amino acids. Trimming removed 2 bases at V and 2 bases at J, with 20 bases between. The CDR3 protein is CASSLFPSEGAHTDTQYF. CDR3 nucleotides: TGTGCCAGCAGCTTATTCCCATCCGAGGGTGCCCACACAGATACGCAGTATTTT.

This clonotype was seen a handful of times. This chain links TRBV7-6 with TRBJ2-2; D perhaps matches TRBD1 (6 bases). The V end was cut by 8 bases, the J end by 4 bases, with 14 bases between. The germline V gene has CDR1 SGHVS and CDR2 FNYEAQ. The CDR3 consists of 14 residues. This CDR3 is CASGSRGSTGELFF. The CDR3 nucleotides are TGTGCCAGCGGTAGCAGGGGCTCCACCGGGGAGCTGTTTTTT.

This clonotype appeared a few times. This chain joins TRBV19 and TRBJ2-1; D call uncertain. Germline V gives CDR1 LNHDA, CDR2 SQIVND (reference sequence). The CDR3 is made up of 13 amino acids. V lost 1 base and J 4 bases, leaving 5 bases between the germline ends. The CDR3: CASSIGRYNEQFF. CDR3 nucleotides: TGTGCCAGTAGTATAGGCAGGTACAATGAGCAGTTCTTC.

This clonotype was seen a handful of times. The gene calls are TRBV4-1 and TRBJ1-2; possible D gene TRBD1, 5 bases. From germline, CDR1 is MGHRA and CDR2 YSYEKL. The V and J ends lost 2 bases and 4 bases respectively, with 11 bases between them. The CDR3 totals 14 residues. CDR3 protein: CASSQPRGSYGYTF. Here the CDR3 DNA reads TGCGCCAGCAGCCAACCCCGGGGCAGCTATGGCTACACCTTC.

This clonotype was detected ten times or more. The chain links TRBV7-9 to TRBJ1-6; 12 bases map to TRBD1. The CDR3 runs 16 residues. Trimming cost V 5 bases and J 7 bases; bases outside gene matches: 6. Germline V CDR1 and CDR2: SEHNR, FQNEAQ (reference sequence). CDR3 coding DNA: TGTGCCAGCAGCAAATCCGGGACAGGGGGCAATTCACCCCTCCACTTT. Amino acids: CASSKSGTGGNSPLHF.

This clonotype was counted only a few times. The CDR3 loop reads CAISESRSPITYEQYF. CDR3 DNA: TGTGCCATCAGTGAGTCTAGATCGCCTATTACCTACGAGCAGTACTTC. The chain carries TRBV10-3 and TRBJ2-7; D unresolved. The germline V gene has CDR1 ENHRY and CDR2 SYGVKD. The germline V and J ends were trimmed by 0 bases and 2 bases, with 14 bases remaining between them. The CDR3 loop spans 16 amino acids.

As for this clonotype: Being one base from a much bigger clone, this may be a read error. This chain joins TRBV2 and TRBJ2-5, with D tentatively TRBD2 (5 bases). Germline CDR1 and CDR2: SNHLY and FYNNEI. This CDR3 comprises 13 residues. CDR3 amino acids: CASRAPGAEIQYF. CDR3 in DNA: TGTGCCAGCAGAGCCCCAGGAGCGGAGATCCAGTACTTC.

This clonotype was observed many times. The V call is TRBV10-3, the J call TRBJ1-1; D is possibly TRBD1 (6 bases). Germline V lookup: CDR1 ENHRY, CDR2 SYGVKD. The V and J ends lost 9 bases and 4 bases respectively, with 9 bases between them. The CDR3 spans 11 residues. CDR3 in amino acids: CAIVRGTEAFF. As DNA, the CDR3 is TGTGCCATAGTCAGGGGCACTGAAGCTTTCTTT.

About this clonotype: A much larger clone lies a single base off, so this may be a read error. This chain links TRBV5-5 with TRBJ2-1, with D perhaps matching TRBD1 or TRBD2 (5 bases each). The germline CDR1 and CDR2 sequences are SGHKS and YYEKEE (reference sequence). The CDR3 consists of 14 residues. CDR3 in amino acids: CTSSPGTGTEEQFF. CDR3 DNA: TGTACCAGCAGCCCGGGGACCGGGACCGAAGAGCAGTTCTTC.